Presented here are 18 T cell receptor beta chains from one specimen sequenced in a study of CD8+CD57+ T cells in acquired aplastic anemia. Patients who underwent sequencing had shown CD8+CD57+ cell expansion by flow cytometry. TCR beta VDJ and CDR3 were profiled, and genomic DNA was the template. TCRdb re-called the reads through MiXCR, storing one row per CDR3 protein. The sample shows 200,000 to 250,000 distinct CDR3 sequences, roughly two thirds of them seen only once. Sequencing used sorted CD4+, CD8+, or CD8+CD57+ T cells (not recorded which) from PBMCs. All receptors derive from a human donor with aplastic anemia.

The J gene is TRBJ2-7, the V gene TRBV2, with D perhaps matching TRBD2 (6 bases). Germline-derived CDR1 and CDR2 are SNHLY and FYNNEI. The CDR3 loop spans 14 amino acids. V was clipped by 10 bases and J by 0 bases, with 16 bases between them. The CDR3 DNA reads TGTGCCACCCAGCAGACTAGAAGCTCCTACGAGCAGTACTTC. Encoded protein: CATQQTRSSYEQYF.

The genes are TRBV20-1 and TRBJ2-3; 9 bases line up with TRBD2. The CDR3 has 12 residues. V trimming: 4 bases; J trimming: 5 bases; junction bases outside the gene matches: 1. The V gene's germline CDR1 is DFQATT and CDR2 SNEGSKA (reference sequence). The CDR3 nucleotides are TGCAGTGCTAATAGCGGGAGAGATACGCAGTATTTT. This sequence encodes CSANSGRDTQYF.

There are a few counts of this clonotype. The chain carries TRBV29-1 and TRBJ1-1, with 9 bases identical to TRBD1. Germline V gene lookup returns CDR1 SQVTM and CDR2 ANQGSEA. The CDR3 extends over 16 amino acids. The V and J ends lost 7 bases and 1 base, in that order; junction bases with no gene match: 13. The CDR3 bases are TGCAGCGCTGCTTCCGGGACAGGGATTTCGAACACTGAAGCTTTCTTT. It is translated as CSAASGTGISNTEAFF.

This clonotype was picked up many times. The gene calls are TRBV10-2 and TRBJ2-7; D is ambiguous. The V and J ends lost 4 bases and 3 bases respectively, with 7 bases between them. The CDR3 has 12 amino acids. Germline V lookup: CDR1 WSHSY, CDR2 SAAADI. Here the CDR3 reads CASSASGYEQYF. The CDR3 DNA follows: TGCGCCAGCAGTGCGTCGGGCTACGAGCAGTACTTC.

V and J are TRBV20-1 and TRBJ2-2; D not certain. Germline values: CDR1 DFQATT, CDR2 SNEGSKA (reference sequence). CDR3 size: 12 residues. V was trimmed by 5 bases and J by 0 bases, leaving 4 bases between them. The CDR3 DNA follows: TGCAGTGCTCGGTCGAACACCGGGGAGCTGTTTTTT. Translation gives CSARSNTGELFF.

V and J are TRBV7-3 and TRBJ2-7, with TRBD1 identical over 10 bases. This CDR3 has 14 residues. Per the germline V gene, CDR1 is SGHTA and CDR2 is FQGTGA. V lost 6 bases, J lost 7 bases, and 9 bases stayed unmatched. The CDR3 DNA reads TGTGCCAGCAGTACCGGGACAGGGGTTAGGGAGCAGTACTTC. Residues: CASSTGTGVREQYF.

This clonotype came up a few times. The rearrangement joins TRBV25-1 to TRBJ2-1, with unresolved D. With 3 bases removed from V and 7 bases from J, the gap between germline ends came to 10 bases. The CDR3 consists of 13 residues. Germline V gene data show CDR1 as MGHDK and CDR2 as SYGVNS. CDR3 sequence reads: CASSDAGLNEQFF. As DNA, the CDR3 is TGTGCCAGCAGTGATGCCGGGTTGAATGAGCAGTTCTTC.

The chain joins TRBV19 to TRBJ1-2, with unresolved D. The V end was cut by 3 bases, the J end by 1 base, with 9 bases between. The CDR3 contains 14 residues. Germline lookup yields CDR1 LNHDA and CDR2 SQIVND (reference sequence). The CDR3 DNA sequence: TGTGCCAGTAGTATGTCGCACGGTAACTATGGCTACACCTTC. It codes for CASSMSHGNYGYTF.

As DNA, the CDR3 is TGTGCCAGCAGTTCCGCTACAGGGCCCACTGAAGCTTTCTTT. It translates to CASSSATGPTEAFF. The genes are TRBV25-1 and TRBJ1-1; TRBD1 might be the D (6 bases). Trimming cost V 5 bases and J 4 bases, with 14 bases left between them. The CDR3 sequence is 14 residues long. CDR1 is MGHDK and CDR2 is SYGVNS in the germline V gene.

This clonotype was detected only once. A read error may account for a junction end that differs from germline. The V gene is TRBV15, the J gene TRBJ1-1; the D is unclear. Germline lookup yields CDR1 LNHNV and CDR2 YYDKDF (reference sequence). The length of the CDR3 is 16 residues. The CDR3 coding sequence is TGTGCCAGCAGCCCAGCTGGCAGCCCCATGAACACTGAAGCTTTCTTT. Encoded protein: CASSPAGSPMNTEAFF.

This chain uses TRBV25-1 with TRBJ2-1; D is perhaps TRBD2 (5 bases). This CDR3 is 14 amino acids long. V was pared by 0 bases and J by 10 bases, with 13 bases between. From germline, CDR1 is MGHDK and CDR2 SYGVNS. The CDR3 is CASSEYSRGDEQFF. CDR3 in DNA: TGTGCCAGCAGTGAATACTCACGGGGAGACGAGCAGTTCTTC.

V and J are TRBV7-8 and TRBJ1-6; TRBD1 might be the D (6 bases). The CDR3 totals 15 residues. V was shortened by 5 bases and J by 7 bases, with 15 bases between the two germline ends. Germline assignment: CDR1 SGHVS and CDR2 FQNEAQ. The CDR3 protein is CASSATGMSNSPLHF. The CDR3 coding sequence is TGTGCCAGCAGCGCTACAGGGATGAGCAATTCACCCCTCCACTTT.

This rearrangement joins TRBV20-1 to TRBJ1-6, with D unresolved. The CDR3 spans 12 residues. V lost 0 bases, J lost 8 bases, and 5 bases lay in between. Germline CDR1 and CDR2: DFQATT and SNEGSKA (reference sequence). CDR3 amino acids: CSARDRDSPLHF. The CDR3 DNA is TGCAGTGCTAGAGATCGGGATTCACCCCTCCACTTT.

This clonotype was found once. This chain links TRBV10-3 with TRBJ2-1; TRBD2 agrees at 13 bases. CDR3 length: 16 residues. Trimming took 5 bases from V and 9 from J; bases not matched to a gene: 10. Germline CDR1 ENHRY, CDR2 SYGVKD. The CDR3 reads CAISTSGGVSVSEQFF. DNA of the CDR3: TGTGCCATCAGTACTAGCGGGGGGGTCAGCGTTAGTGAGCAGTTCTTC.

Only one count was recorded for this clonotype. The CDR3 bases are TGTGCCAGCAGCTTGGAGGGGCTAGCGGCAGATACGCAGTATTTT. Protein sequence: CASSLEGLAADTQYF. The genes are TRBV5-4 and TRBJ2-3, with 7 positions matching TRBD2. Germline V gene lookup returns CDR1 SGHNT and CDR2 YYREEE (reference sequence). J gave up 4 bases and V 0 bases, and 5 bases lay outside the gene matches. The CDR3 totals 15 residues.

For the CDR3, the DNA is TGTGCCAGCACCTTTAAAGTACGGGAGGGGGGCGAGCAGTTCTTC. Translating gives CASTFKVREGGEQFF. This chain connects TRBV5-4 to TRBJ2-1; 8 bases map to TRBD2. V lost 6 bases and J lost 10; bases outside the gene matches: 15. Germline-derived CDR1 and CDR2 are SGHNT and YYREEE (reference sequence). The CDR3 consists of 15 residues.

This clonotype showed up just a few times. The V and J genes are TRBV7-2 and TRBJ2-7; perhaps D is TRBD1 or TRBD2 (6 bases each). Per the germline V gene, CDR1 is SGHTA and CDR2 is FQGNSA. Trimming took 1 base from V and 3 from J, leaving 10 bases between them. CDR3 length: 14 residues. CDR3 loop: CASSLEGGLYEQYF. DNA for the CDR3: TGTGCCAGCAGCTTAGAAGGGGGGCTCTACGAGCAGTACTTC.

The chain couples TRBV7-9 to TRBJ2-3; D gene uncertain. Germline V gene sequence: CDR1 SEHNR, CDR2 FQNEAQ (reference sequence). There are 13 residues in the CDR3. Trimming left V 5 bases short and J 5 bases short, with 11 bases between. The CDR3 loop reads CASSRLPRDTQYF. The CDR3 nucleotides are TGTGCCAGCAGCCGCCTCCCCCGAGATACGCAGTATTTT.